This T cell receptor (beta chain) comes out of a study of cytomegalovirus exposure and HLA in healthy donors. Findings and limits, study-wide: A later analysis showed HLA-associated TCR beta chains outstripping equally common others in clonal expansion.

V was pared by 0 bases and J by 7 bases, with 15 bases between. Germline lookup yields CDR1 SGHDN and CDR2 FVKESK. The CDR3 extends over 15 amino acids. To note about this clone: Its antigen is still unknown.

60 Vbeta and 13 Jbeta primers were used in PCR. Data came from immunoSEQ multiplex PCR; TCRdb stores just in-frame clones and leaves some out. Among 240,000 or so clones listed, about 80% were seen once. The source of this sequence is a woman aged 55-70 years in good health and CMV-seropositive. V is TRBV14 and J is TRBJ2-5; D not certain. Sequences were obtained from PBMCs. Written as DNA, the CDR3 is TGTGCCAGCAGCCAAGAACGACGGAGTCATGGGACCCAGTACTTC. Translation gives CASSQERRSHGTQYF.